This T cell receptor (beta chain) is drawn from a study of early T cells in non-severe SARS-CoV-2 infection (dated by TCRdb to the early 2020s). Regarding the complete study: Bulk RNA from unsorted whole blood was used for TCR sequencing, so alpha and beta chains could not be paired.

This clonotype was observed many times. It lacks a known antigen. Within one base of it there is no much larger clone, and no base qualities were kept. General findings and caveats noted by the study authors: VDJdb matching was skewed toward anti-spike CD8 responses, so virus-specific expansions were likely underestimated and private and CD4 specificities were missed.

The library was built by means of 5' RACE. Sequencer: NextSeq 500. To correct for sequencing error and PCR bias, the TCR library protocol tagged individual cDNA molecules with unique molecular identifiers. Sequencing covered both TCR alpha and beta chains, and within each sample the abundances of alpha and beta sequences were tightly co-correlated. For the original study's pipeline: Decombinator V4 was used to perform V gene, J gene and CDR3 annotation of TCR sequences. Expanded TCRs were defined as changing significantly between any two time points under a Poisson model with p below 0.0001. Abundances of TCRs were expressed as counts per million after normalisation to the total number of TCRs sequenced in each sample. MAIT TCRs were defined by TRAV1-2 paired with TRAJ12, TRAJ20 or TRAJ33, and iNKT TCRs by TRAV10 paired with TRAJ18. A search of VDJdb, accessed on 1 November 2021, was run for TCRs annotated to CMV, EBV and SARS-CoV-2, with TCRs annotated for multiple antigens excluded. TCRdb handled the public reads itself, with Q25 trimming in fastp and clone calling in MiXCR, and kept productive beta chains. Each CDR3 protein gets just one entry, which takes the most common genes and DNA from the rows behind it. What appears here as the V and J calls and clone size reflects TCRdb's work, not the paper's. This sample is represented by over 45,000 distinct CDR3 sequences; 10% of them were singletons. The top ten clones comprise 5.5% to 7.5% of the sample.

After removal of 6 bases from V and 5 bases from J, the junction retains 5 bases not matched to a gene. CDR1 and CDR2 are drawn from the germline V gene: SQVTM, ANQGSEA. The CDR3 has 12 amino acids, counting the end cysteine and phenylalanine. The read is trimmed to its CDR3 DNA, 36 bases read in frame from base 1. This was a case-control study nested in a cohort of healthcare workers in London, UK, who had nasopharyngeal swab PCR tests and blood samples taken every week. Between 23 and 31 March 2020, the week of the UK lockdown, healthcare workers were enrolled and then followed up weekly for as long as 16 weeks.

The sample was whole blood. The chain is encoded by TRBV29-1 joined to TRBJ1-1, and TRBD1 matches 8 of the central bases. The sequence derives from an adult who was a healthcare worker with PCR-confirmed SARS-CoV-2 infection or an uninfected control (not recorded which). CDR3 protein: CSVTGVDTEAFF. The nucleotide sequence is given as TGCAGCGTGACAGGGGTGGATACTGAAGCTTTCTTT.